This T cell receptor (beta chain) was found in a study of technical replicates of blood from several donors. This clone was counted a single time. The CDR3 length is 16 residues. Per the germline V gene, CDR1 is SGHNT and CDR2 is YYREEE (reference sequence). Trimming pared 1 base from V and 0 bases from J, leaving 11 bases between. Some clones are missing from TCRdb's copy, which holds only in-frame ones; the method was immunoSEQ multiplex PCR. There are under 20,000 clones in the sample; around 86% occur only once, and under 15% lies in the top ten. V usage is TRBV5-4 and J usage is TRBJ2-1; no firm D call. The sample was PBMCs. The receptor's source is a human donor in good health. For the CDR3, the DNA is TGTGCCAGCAGCTTGAACGCAGGAATCTCCTACAATGAGCAGTTCTTC. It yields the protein CASSLNAGISYNEQFF.